These 31 T cell receptor beta chains came from one sample sequenced in a study of T cell responses to AZD1222 COVID-19 vaccine. The protocol was immunoSEQ multiplex PCR, while the TCRdb copy is restricted to in-frame clones and leaves out a portion. The sample includes about 130,000 clones, roughly 88% of them seen just once. The sequences come from peripheral blood, collected on day 0 of AZD1222 vaccination. The origin of the receptors is an adult in good health.

The chain couples TRBV6-5 to TRBJ1-1, with D perhaps TRBD1 (5 bases). The CDR3 extends over 14 amino acids. The germline V gene encodes CDR1 MNHEY and CDR2 SVGAGI. V was clipped by 7 bases and J by 3 bases, with 15 bases between them. The DNA of the CDR3 is TGTGCCAGCATCCCGGGGCTACATTACACTGAAGCTTTCTTT. It is translated as CASIPGLHYTEAFF.

V gene TRBV5-1 combines with J gene TRBJ1-1, with 8 bases lining up with TRBD1. J was trimmed by 10 bases and V by 4 bases; bases with no gene match: 9. The CDR3 has 13 amino acids. Germline loops: CDR1 SGHRS, CDR2 YFSETQ. As DNA, the CDR3 is TGCGCCAGCAGCCCCACCCCGGACAGGGTAGCTTTCTTT. Translation: CASSPTPDRVAFF. The entire variable domain, with the rest obtained from reference TRBV5-1 and TRBJ1-1, is as follows: KAGVTQTPRYLIKTRGQQVTLSCSPISGHRSVSWYQQTPGQGLQFLFEYFSETQRNKGNFPGRFSGRQFSNSRSEMNVSTLELGDSALYLCASSPTPDRVAFFGQGTRLTVV.

This sequence joins TRBV4-1 and TRBJ1-6, with 9 bases matching TRBD1. Trimming at V came to 2 bases and at J to 10 bases, leaving 6 bases not matched to a gene. In germline, CDR1 is MGHRA, CDR2 YSYEKL. This CDR3 is 15 amino acids long. The CDR3 loop reads CASSQPRDRASPLHF. DNA of the CDR3: TGCGCCAGCAGCCAACCCCGGGACAGGGCATCACCCCTCCACTTT.

The V call is TRBV3-1 (or the pseudogene TRBV3-2), the J call TRBJ1-3; 7 positions match TRBD1. J gave up 0 bases and V 2 bases, and 7 bases lay outside the gene matches. CDR3 length: 17 amino acids. In germline, CDR1 is LGHDT, CDR2 YNNKEL (reference sequence). This CDR3 is CASSQQTGSSSGNTIYF. The CDR3 DNA follows: TGTGCCAGCAGCCAACAGACAGGGAGCAGCTCTGGAAACACCATATATTTT.

The chain combines TRBV5-1 with TRBJ1-4; TRBD1 agrees at 7 bases. Trimming removed 5 bases from V and 0 bases from J; junction bases left unmatched: 7. In germline, CDR1 is SGHRS, CDR2 YFSETQ. The CDR3 has 16 amino acids. CDR3 bases: TGCGCCAGCAGGCCATCAGGGGGTGCAACTAATGAAAAACTGTTTTTT. It specifies CASRPSGGATNEKLFF. The complete variable domain, with remaining parts taken from reference TRBV5-1 and TRBJ1-4, reads KAGVTQTPRYLIKTRGQQVTLSCSPISGHRSVSWYQQTPGQGLQFLFEYFSETQRNKGNFPGRFSGRQFSNSRSEMNVSTLELGDSALYLCASRPSGGATNEKLFFGSGTQLSVL.

The chain couples TRBV7-9 to TRBJ1-1; a possible D gene is TRBD1 (5 bases). CDR3 size: 15 residues. Germline V CDR1 and CDR2: SEHNR, FQNEAQ (reference sequence). Deletions cut 3 bases from V and 1 base from J, with 12 bases between. The CDR3 DNA sequence: TGTGCCAGCAGCTTCAAGGGGTCGGGGAACACTGAAGCTTTCTTT. It translates to CASSFKGSGNTEAFF.

This clone was seen more than once but under ten times. The J gene is TRBJ1-1, the V gene TRBV6-5; D call uncertain. The CDR3 runs to 13 residues. The germline V gene encodes CDR1 MNHEY and CDR2 SVGAGI. Trimming took 7 bases from V and 3 from J, leaving 12 bases between them. CDR3 region: CASKVREDTEAFF. CDR3 nucleotide sequence: TGTGCCAGCAAGGTACGGGAAGACACTGAAGCTTTCTTT.

V is TRBV5-1 and J is TRBJ1-1, with D tentatively TRBD1 (5 bases). The germline V gene has CDR1 SGHRS and CDR2 YFSETQ. V was cut by 3 bases and J by 5 bases, with 14 bases left in between. This CDR3 has 14 amino acids. CDR3 in amino acids: CASSSTTGGTEAFF. The DNA of the CDR3 is TGCGCCAGCAGCTCTACGACCGGGGGGACTGAAGCTTTCTTT.

V gene TRBV4-2 combines with J gene TRBJ1-1; the D is unclear. Looked up from germline, CDR1 is LGHNA and CDR2 is YNFKEQ. The CDR3 spans 14 residues. Trimming removed 6 bases from V and 1 base from J, with 12 bases in between. The CDR3, as DNA: TGTGCCAGCAGACCCCCTCAGAGGAACACTGAAGCTTTCTTT. Translated: CASRPPQRNTEAFF.

This clone showed up just a few times. V is TRBV4-3 and J is TRBJ2-5, with D maybe TRBD2 (5 bases). The CDR3 is made up of 13 amino acids. The V end lost 4 bases, the J end lost 2 bases, and 8 bases lay between the germline ends. Germline CDR1 is LGHNA and CDR2 is YSLEER. CDR3 in amino acids: CASSLGVQETQYF. The CDR3 DNA sequence: TGCGCCAGCAGCCTCGGGGTTCAAGAGACCCAGTACTTC.

The chain uses TRBV28 and TRBJ2-7, with TRBD2 as a possible D gene (6 bases). Germline V gene sequence: CDR1 MDHEN, CDR2 SYDVKM. The CDR3 sequence is 14 residues long. V was shortened by 1 base and J by 3 bases, with 10 bases between the two germline ends. This chain's CDR3 is CASSLSAGLYEQYF. Written as DNA, the CDR3 is TGTGCCAGCAGTTTATCAGCGGGCCTCTACGAGCAGTACTTC.

The genes are TRBV3-1 (or the pseudogene TRBV3-2) and TRBJ2-5; 14 bases align to TRBD2. The junction had 4 bases not matched to a gene; V was cut back by 5 bases and J by 5 bases. From germline, CDR1 is LGHDT and CDR2 YNNKEL (reference sequence). The CDR3 length is 15 residues. The CDR3 DNA sequence: TGTGCCAGCAGCGAGACTAGCGGGGGGGATGAGACCCAGTACTTC. It encodes CASSETSGGDETQYF.

V gene TRBV25-1 combines with J gene TRBJ1-2, with 10 bases that match TRBD1. With 4 bases clipped from V and 5 bases from J, the junction kept 4 bases outside the gene matches. The CDR3 is made up of 14 amino acids. Germline V lookup: CDR1 MGHDK, CDR2 SYGVNS. This CDR3 reads CASSGQGAGYGYTF. The CDR3, as DNA: TGTGCCAGCAGTGGACAGGGGGCGGGGTATGGCTACACCTTC.

As concerns this clone: Other DNA sequences from this sample encode an identical CDR3 as well. This CDR3 is CASSGTGGNQPQHF. CDR3 nucleotides: TGTGCCAGTAGTGGGACAGGGGGAAACCAGCCCCAGCATTTT. The chain couples TRBV19 to TRBJ1-5, with TRBD1 identical over 11 bases. Germline assignment: CDR1 LNHDA and CDR2 SQIVND (reference sequence). The CDR3 loop spans 14 amino acids. The V gene end was trimmed by 5 bases and the J gene end by 7 bases; junction bases not matched to a gene: 4.

The rearrangement uses TRBV19 and TRBJ2-4, with D tentatively TRBD1 (5 bases). Trimming removed 1 base at V and 2 bases at J, with 18 bases between. Germline V gene sequence: CDR1 LNHDA, CDR2 SQIVND (reference sequence). CDR3 length: 18 residues. CDR3 amino acids: CASSIAQQGIPTKNIQYF. CDR3 nucleotide sequence: TGTGCCAGTAGTATAGCCCAGCAGGGAATCCCAACCAAAAACATTCAGTACTTC.

The chain links TRBV2 to TRBJ2-7, with a tentative D call TRBD1 (5 bases). CDR1 and CDR2 (germline): SNHLY, FYNNEI. V shed 6 bases and J shed 0 bases, with 6 bases lying between them. CDR3 size: 12 residues. CDR3 in DNA: TGTGCCAGCAGAGGGGACTCCTACGAGCAGTACTTC. It is translated as CASRGDSYEQYF.

The rearrangement uses TRBV18 and TRBJ1-1; TRBD1 might be the D (6 bases). This CDR3 contains 12 residues. In germline, CDR1 is KGHSH, CDR2 LQKENI. V was clipped by 5 bases and J by 4 bases, with 8 bases between them. The CDR3 bases are TGTGCCAGCTCAGTGGACAGCACTGAAGCTTTCTTT. The encoded protein is CASSVDSTEAFF.

For the CDR3, the DNA is TGCGCCAGCAGCTTGGTCGGTGGAGGGCTCGAGCAGTACTTC. Protein product: CASSLVGGGLEQYF. The chain couples TRBV5-1 to TRBJ2-7; maybe TRBD2 (6 bases). The CDR3 totals 14 residues. Germline assignment: CDR1 SGHRS and CDR2 YFSETQ. V lost 0 bases and J lost 6, with 13 bases in between. Supplemented by reference TRBV5-1 and TRBJ2-7, the full variable domain reads KAGVTQTPRYLIKTRGQQVTLSCSPISGHRSVSWYQQTPGQGLQFLFEYFSETQRNKGNFPGRFSGRQFSNSRSEMNVSTLELGDSALYLCASSLVGGGLEQYFGPGTRLTVT.

There are a few counts of this clone. The CDR3 DNA reads TGTGCCAGCAGCCCCCGCGTGGCGGGAGAAAGTGAGCAGTTCTTC. Translated: CASSPRVAGESEQFF. This chain connects TRBV3-1 (or the pseudogene TRBV3-2) to TRBJ2-1; 7 nucleotides line up with TRBD2. Trimming removed 4 bases from V and 9 bases from J; junction bases left unmatched: 12. The CDR3 has 15 residues. CDR1 is LGHDT and CDR2 is YNNKEL in the germline V gene (reference sequence).

The chain carries TRBV2 and TRBJ1-2; 7 positions match TRBD1. Germline V gene data show CDR1 as SNHLY and CDR2 as FYNNEI. Germline trimming cut 6 bases from V and 8 bases from J; bases unmatched to any gene: 15. The CDR3 is 15 amino acids. The CDR3 here is CASSLTLDRTGGYTF. CDR3 sequence (DNA): TGTGCCAGCAGCCTAACCTTGGACAGGACTGGCGGCTACACCTTC.

The CDR3 DNA follows: TGTGCCAGCAGACCGGGACTAGCGGTATCCTACGAGCAGTACTTC. Its translation is CASRPGLAVSYEQYF. The rearrangement uses TRBV2 and TRBJ2-7; 11 nucleotides line up with TRBD2. This CDR3 contains 15 residues. Germline CDR1 is SNHLY and CDR2 is FYNNEI. The ends lost 6 bases at V and 1 base at J; junction bases unmatched: 5.

The chain combines TRBV9 with TRBJ2-1; TRBD2 aligns across 13 bases. Losses at the gene ends were 2 bases for V and 6 bases for J; bases not matched to a gene: 2. The V gene's germline CDR1 is SGDLS and CDR2 YYNGEE. There are 15 residues in the CDR3. The CDR3 protein is CASSVGTSGANEQFF. The CDR3, as DNA: TGTGCCAGCAGCGTCGGGACTAGCGGGGCCAATGAGCAGTTCTTC.

This rearrangement joins TRBV5-1 to TRBJ1-1; TRBD1 matches 9 bases. The CDR3 runs 14 residues. J was trimmed by 6 bases and V by 4 bases; bases with no gene match: 7. Germline CDR1 reads SGHRS; CDR2 reads YFSETQ. The CDR3 reads CASSPQGATPEAFF. The DNA for the CDR3 is TGCGCCAGCAGCCCACAGGGGGCGACTCCTGAAGCTTTCTTT.

This chain connects TRBV29-1 to TRBJ2-7; D possibly corresponds to TRBD1 (5 bases). The CDR3 extends over 12 amino acids. V shed 2 bases and J shed 9 bases, with 14 bases lying between them. Germline-derived CDR1 and CDR2 are SQVTM and ANQGSEA. The CDR3: CSVEQTLGAQYF. CDR3 DNA: TGCAGCGTTGAACAAACTCTTGGGGCGCAGTACTTC.

V and J are TRBV30 and TRBJ1-2; no firm D call. The CDR3 runs 13 residues. Germline lookup yields CDR1 GTSNPN and CDR2 SVGIG (reference sequence). With 0 bases removed from V and 12 bases from J, the gap between germline ends came to 17 bases. This CDR3 is CAWSVPGIWGNTF. CDR3 nucleotide sequence: TGTGCCTGGAGTGTACCGGGGATTTGGGGAAACACCTTC.

This sequence joins TRBV9 and TRBJ2-3; D is perhaps TRBD1 (6 bases). V was trimmed by 0 bases and J by 5 bases, leaving 13 bases between them. The CDR3 length is 15 residues. Germline assignment: CDR1 SGDLS and CDR2 YYNGEE. CDR3 loop: CASSVEGESKDTQYF. The CDR3 DNA follows: TGTGCCAGCAGCGTAGAGGGGGAGTCGAAAGATACGCAGTATTTT.

The genes are TRBV3-1 (or the pseudogene TRBV3-2) and TRBJ2-2, with D hard to call. The CDR3 is 15 residues long. Germline-derived CDR1 and CDR2 are LGHDT and YNNKEL (reference sequence). Trimming took off 1 base at V and 0 bases at J, with 6 bases between the two ends. The CDR3 loop reads CASSQGLANTGELFF. The CDR3 nucleotides are TGTGCCAGCAGCCAAGGGCTCGCGAACACCGGGGAGCTGTTTTTT.

The chain is built from TRBV10-3 and TRBJ1-6, with 7 bases identical to TRBD1. Germline loops: CDR1 ENHRY, CDR2 SYGVKD. The length of the CDR3 is 15 residues. With 4 bases clipped from V and 7 bases from J, the junction kept 7 bases outside the gene matches. The CDR3 DNA reads TGTGCCATCAGTGCAACAGGGGACACCAATTCACCCCTCCACTTT. Encoded protein: CAISATGDTNSPLHF.

This sequence joins TRBV7-2 and TRBJ2-7; 7 bases are shared with TRBD1. In germline, CDR1 is SGHTA, CDR2 FQGNSA. The CDR3 runs to 14 residues. Trimming cost V 5 bases and J 2 bases; bases outside gene matches: 6. The CDR3 sequence is CASSPRQGPYEQYF. CDR3 nucleotides: TGTGCCAGCAGCCCACGACAGGGCCCCTACGAGCAGTACTTC. The full variable domain, completed using reference TRBV7-2 and TRBJ2-7, is GAGVSQSPSNKVTEKGKDVELRCDPISGHTALYWYRQSLGQGLEFLIYFQGNSAPDKSGLPSDRFSAERTGGSVSTLTIQRTQQEDSAVYLCASSPRQGPYEQYFGPGTRLTVT.

The chain joins TRBV4-2 to TRBJ1-2, with unresolved D. The CDR3 contains 14 residues. The V end was cut by 0 bases, the J end by 4 bases, with 9 bases between. Germline values: CDR1 LGHNA, CDR2 YNFKEQ. The CDR3 here is CASSQERPAYGYTF. The CDR3 DNA reads TGTGCCAGCAGCCAAGAGAGGCCCGCCTATGGCTACACCTTC.

This clone was seen a single time. The chain links TRBV4-2 to TRBJ1-2, with D unclear. Trimming took 1 base from V and 8 from J, leaving 8 bases between them. The length of the CDR3 is 12 residues. Germline V gene data show CDR1 as LGHNA and CDR2 as YNFKEQ. The CDR3 reads CASSQGDWGYTF. The DNA of the CDR3 is TGTGCCAGCAGCCAAGGGGATTGGGGCTACACCTTC.